Presented here are 27 T cell receptor beta chains from one specimen sequenced in a study of OX40 agonist ivuxolimab in advanced cancers. TCRdb keeps only in-frame clones here, not all; method: immunoSEQ multiplex PCR. The sample consists of some 74,000 clones, 70% to 85% of them appearing once. The sample here was CD4+ or CD8+ T cells sorted from blood, taken in a trial of the OX40 agonist ivuxolimab. All receptors come from an adult with an advanced solid tumor such as melanoma, head and neck, liver or kidney cancer.

This sequence joins TRBV28 and TRBJ1-2; D remains unclear. V was cut by 9 bases and J by 8 bases, with 13 bases left in between. The length of the CDR3 is 11 residues. CDR1 is MDHEN and CDR2 is SYDVKM in the germline V gene. In DNA form, the CDR3 reads TGTGCCAGTTCCGGGGAGTGGGGCTACACCTTC. Encoded protein: CASSGEWGYTF.

V is TRBV25-1 and J is TRBJ2-2; D gene uncertain. Trimming took 6 bases from V and 1 from J, leaving 9 bases between them. This CDR3 is built from 14 residues. Germline V gene data show CDR1 as MGHDK and CDR2 as SYGVNS. Written as DNA, the CDR3 is TGTGCCAGCAGGGCGACGGAGAACACCGGGGAGCTGTTTTTT. Residues: CASRATENTGELFF.

V is TRBV11-2 and J is TRBJ2-7, with 7 bases that match TRBD1. CDR1 and CDR2 (germline): SGHAT, FQNNGV. This CDR3 is built from 12 residues. Germline trimming cut 6 bases from V and 3 bases from J; bases unmatched to any gene: 2. As DNA, the CDR3 is TGTGCCAGCAGGGGACAGTTCTACGAGCAGTACTTC. This gives the protein CASRGQFYEQYF.

This chain joins TRBV28 and TRBJ2-4; the match to TRBD2 covers 8 bases. Germline values: CDR1 MDHEN, CDR2 SYDVKM. Trimming took 1 base from V and 13 from J; bases not matched to a gene: 15. The CDR3 is made up of 16 amino acids. CDR3 in amino acids: CASSLLSFRSGSQQYF. As DNA, the CDR3 is TGTGCCAGCAGTTTATTAAGCTTTAGGAGCGGGAGTCAACAGTACTTC.

This clone was seen once. The chain has TRBV11-2 and TRBJ2-7; the D is unclear. V lost 0 bases and J lost 3, with 6 bases in between. This CDR3 is 13 amino acids long. From germline, CDR1 is SGHAT and CDR2 FQNNGV. The CDR3 sequence: CASSLDKVYEQYF. Here the CDR3 DNA reads TGTGCCAGCAGCTTAGACAAAGTCTACGAGCAGTACTTC. Full variable domain (outside the CDR3, taken from reference TRBV11-2 and TRBJ2-7): EAGVAQSPRYKIIEKRQSVAFWCNPISGHATLYWYQQILGQGPKLLIQFQNNGVVDDSQLPKDRFSAERLKGVDSTLKIQPAKLEDSAVYLCASSLDKVYEQYFGPGTRLTVT.

This chain uses TRBV6-6 with TRBJ2-2, with 7 bases lining up with TRBD1. The CDR3 runs to 16 residues. The V segment lost 1 base and the J segment 5 bases; nucleotides outside the gene matches: 7. Germline lookup yields CDR1 MNHNY and CDR2 SVGAGI (reference sequence). CDR3 nucleotides: TGTGCCAGCAGTTACTTCGGACAGGCTGGGACCGGGGAGCTGTTTTTT. It encodes CASSYFGQAGTGELFF.

This chain connects TRBV30 to TRBJ1-5; 7 nucleotides agree with TRBD1. CDR3 length: 16 amino acids. Per germline, CDR1 GTSNPN and CDR2 SVGIG (reference sequence). V was pared by 2 bases and J by 0 bases, with 7 bases of the junction left unmatched. CDR3 bases: TGTGCCTGGAGTCCGGGACAGATTCATAGCAATCAGCCCCAGCATTTT. As protein: CAWSPGQIHSNQPQHF. The full variable domain, completed using reference TRBV30 and TRBJ1-5, is SQTIHQWPATLVQPVGSPLSLECTVEGTSNPNLYWYRQAAGRGLQLLFYSVGIGQISSEVPQNLSASRPQDRQFILSSKKLLLSDSGFYLCAWSPGQIHSNQPQHFGDGTRLSIL.

The rearrangement uses TRBV4-2 and TRBJ1-4; possibly TRBD1 for D (6 bases). Germline V lookup: CDR1 LGHNA, CDR2 YNFKEQ. V lost 0 bases to trimming and J lost 4 bases, with 12 bases between them. This CDR3 comprises 16 residues. CDR3 in DNA: TGTGCCAGCAGCCAAGAACTCACAGGGATTAATGAAAAACTGTTTTTT. Its translation: CASSQELTGINEKLFF.

This clone came up a few times. This sequence joins TRBV6-5 and TRBJ1-4; 10 bases are shared with TRBD1. V was pared by 4 bases and J by 6 bases, with 2 bases of the junction left unmatched. Germline lookup yields CDR1 MNHEY and CDR2 SVGAGI. The CDR3 consists of 14 residues. CDR3 amino acids: CASSFGTGDEKLFF. The CDR3 coding sequence is TGTGCCAGCAGTTTCGGGACAGGGGATGAAAAACTGTTTTTT.

The chain combines TRBV28 with TRBJ2-2, with no clear D. V gave up 5 bases and J gave up 3 bases, with 13 bases separating them. This CDR3 comprises 15 residues. Germline CDR1 is MDHEN and CDR2 is SYDVKM. DNA of the CDR3: TGTGCCAGCAGTGTACCCCACCTTGACACCGGGGAGCTGTTTTTT. It encodes CASSVPHLDTGELFF.

The chain links TRBV7-9 to TRBJ1-2, with D possibly matching TRBD1 (5 bases). The CDR3 is 14 residues long. Germline V CDR1 and CDR2: SEHNR, FQNEAQ (reference sequence). Trimming shortened V by 5 bases and J by 8 bases, and 18 bases separated the two germline ends. The CDR3 nucleotides read TGTGCCAGCAGCCCCGCTGAGGGGTTGGGAGGCTACACCTTC. Translating it yields CASSPAEGLGGYTF.

The CDR3 reads CASSIYRGRSGSARGEQFF. CDR3 sequence (DNA): TGTGCCAGTAGTATATACAGGGGGCGAAGCGGGAGCGCACGCGGTGAGCAGTTCTTC. The chain links TRBV19 to TRBJ2-1; possibly TRBD1 for D (9 bases). CDR3 length: 19 residues. Germline V gene data show CDR1 as LNHDA and CDR2 as SQIVND (reference sequence). Trimming took off 2 bases at V and 9 bases at J, with 29 bases between the two ends.

The chain has TRBV9 and TRBJ2-1, with a possible D match to TRBD2 (6 bases). Germline V gene lookup returns CDR1 SGDLS and CDR2 YYNGEE. The CDR3 consists of 14 residues. Trimming pared 0 bases from V and 4 bases from J, leaving 8 bases between. CDR3 coding DNA: TGTGCCAGCAGCGTAGAGGGGACTTACAATGAGCAGTTCTTC. Its protein is CASSVEGTYNEQFF. The full variable domain, in which reference TRBV9 and TRBJ2-1 provide the parts outside the CDR3, is DSGVTQTPKHLITATGQRVTLRCSPRSGDLSVYWYQQSLDQGLQFLIQYYNGEERAKGNILERFSAQQFPDLHSELNLSSLELGDSALYFCASSVEGTYNEQFFGPGTRLTVL.

The CDR3 reads CASSLSTSGYNEQFF. The CDR3 DNA reads as TGCGCCAGCAGCCTATCTACTAGCGGTTACAATGAGCAGTTCTTC. The chain uses TRBV5-1 and TRBJ2-1; the match to TRBD2 covers 8 bases. CDR1 is SGHRS and CDR2 is YFSETQ in the germline V gene. The length of the CDR3 is 15 residues. V shed 4 bases and J 4 bases; nucleotides not matched to a gene: 7.

V gene TRBV28 combines with J gene TRBJ2-5; 8 nucleotides match TRBD1. Trimming removed 5 bases from V and 3 bases from J; junction bases left unmatched: 11. CDR1 and CDR2 (germline): MDHEN, SYDVKM. The CDR3 is 16 amino acids. The CDR3 reads CASSVAGQGAEETQYF. The CDR3 region has the DNA TGTGCCAGCAGTGTTGCTGGGCAGGGGGCTGAAGAGACCCAGTACTTC.

The rearrangement joins TRBV13 to TRBJ2-5; 9 bases align to TRBD2. This CDR3 comprises 16 residues. Trimming removed 5 bases from V and 1 base from J; junction bases left unmatched: 8. Looked up from germline, CDR1 is PRHDT and CDR2 is FYEKMQ (reference sequence). As DNA, the CDR3 is TGTGCCAGCAGCCCCCGTCAGCGGGAGGTCCAAGAGACCCAGTACTTC. Its translation is CASSPRQREVQETQYF.

The chain links TRBV30 to TRBJ2-4; possibly TRBD1 for D (6 bases). This CDR3 has 13 amino acids. The germline V gene encodes CDR1 GTSNPN and CDR2 SVGIG (reference sequence). CDR3 sequence reads: CASRGVAKNIQYF. The CDR3 DNA follows: TGTGCGTCCAGGGGTGTAGCCAAAAACATTCAGTACTTC.

The V call is TRBV7-2, the J call TRBJ2-2; unclear D gene. V was clipped by 0 bases and J by 0 bases, with 5 bases between them. Germline lookup yields CDR1 SGHTA and CDR2 FQGNSA. CDR3 length equals 15 residues. The CDR3 spells CASSLARPNTGELFF. The CDR3 coding sequence is TGTGCCAGCAGCTTAGCCCGCCCGAACACCGGGGAGCTGTTTTTT.

The chain employs TRBV23-1 and TRBJ1-5; no firm D call. TRBV23-1 is an ORF; its function is uncertain. V was pared by 0 bases and J by 0 bases, with 15 bases between. The CDR3 is made up of 18 amino acids. The CDR3 nucleotides read TGCGCCAGCAGTCAATCCCCCAGCCAGGCCATTAGCAATCAGCCCCAGCATTTT. It codes for CASSQSPSQAISNQPQHF.

The rearrangement uses TRBV5-4 and TRBJ2-4; 8 positions match TRBD1. In germline, CDR1 is SGHNT, CDR2 YYREEE (reference sequence). The CDR3 consists of 17 residues. The V and J ends lost 4 bases and 0 bases, in that order; junction bases with no gene match: 9. CDR3 nucleotide sequence: TGTGCCAGCAGCAAGGGACAGGCCCGGCTAGCCAAAAACATTCAGTACTTC. Its translation: CASSKGQARLAKNIQYF.

The rearrangement links TRBV5-5 to TRBJ2-7, with unresolved D. This CDR3 has 15 residues. The germline gives CDR1 SGHKS, CDR2 YYEKEE (reference sequence). Trimming took off 0 bases at V and 3 bases at J, with 13 bases between the two ends. The CDR3 DNA reads TGTGCCAGCAGCTTGGACCCCGTACTGGACTACGAGCAGTACTTC. Translation gives CASSLDPVLDYEQYF.

The rearrangement joins TRBV18 to TRBJ2-3; TRBD2 matches at 9 bases. The V gene's germline CDR1 is KGHSH and CDR2 LQKENI. The ends lost 4 bases at V and 4 bases at J; junction bases unmatched: 12. The CDR3 extends over 17 amino acids. The DNA of the CDR3 is TGTGCCAGCTCACTCCGGGAACTAGCGGGCTTCGCAGATACGCAGTATTTT. Protein: CASSLRELAGFADTQYF.

The chain links TRBV7-2 to TRBJ2-7; 11 nucleotides match TRBD2. Germline trimming cut 2 bases from V and 0 bases from J; bases unmatched to any gene: 3. The CDR3 has 16 residues. Per the germline V gene, CDR1 is SGHTA and CDR2 is FQGNSA. The CDR3 loop reads CASSLSGTSGSYEQYF. Here the CDR3 DNA reads TGTGCCAGCAGCTTAAGTGGGACTAGCGGCTCCTACGAGCAGTACTTC. Using reference TRBV7-2 and TRBJ2-7 for the parts outside the CDR3, the full variable domain is GAGVSQSPSNKVTEKGKDVELRCDPISGHTALYWYRQSLGQGLEFLIYFQGNSAPDKSGLPSDRFSAERTGGSVSTLTIQRTQQEDSAVYLCASSLSGTSGSYEQYFGPGTRLTVT.

The V gene is TRBV5-1, the J gene TRBJ2-5; a possible D gene is TRBD2 (5 bases). V was clipped by 3 bases and J by 4 bases, with 13 bases between them. This CDR3 comprises 14 residues. Germline CDR1 is SGHRS and CDR2 is YFSETQ. CDR3 DNA: TGCGCCAGCAGCTGGAACAGCGGTAGAGAGACCCAGTACTTC. It encodes CASSWNSGRETQYF.

About this clone: One end of the junction varies from germline; a read error may be responsible. In DNA, the CDR3 is TGTGCCAGCAGCCTAGACCGGTACCCCGAGCAGTACTTC. Amino acids: CASSLDRYPEQYF. The V and J genes are TRBV11-2 and TRBJ2-5; no firm D call. The J call is in doubt because the DNA end fits TRBJ2-7 better. The CDR3 runs 13 residues. In germline, CDR1 is SGHAT, CDR2 FQNNGV.

This chain connects TRBV5-3 to TRBJ2-5; D might be TRBD2 (6 bases). TRBV5-3 is an ORF, with its function uncertain. The CDR3 runs 12 residues. V was trimmed by 4 bases and J by 8 bases, leaving 12 bases between them. CDR3 amino acids: CARSAASDTQYF. CDR3 bases: TGTGCCAGAAGCGCGGCTAGCGACACCCAGTACTTC.

CDR3 amino acids: CASSPDNPYEQYF. The CDR3 coding sequence is TGTGCCAGCAGCCCCGACAACCCCTACGAGCAGTACTTC. The rearrangement uses TRBV6-5 and TRBJ2-7; the D is unclear. The V gene's germline CDR1 is MNHEY and CDR2 SVGAGI. V was trimmed by 6 bases and J by 2 bases, leaving 11 bases between them. This CDR3 has 13 amino acids.